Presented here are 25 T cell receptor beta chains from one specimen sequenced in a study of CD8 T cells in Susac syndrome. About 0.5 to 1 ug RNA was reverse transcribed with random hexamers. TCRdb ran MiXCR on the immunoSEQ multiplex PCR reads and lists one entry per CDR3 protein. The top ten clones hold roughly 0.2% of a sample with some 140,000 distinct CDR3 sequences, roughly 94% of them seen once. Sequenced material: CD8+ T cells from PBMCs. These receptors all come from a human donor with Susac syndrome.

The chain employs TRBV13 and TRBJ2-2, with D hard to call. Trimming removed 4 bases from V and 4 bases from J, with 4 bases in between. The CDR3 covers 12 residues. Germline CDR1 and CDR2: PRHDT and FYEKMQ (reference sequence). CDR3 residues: CASSSSTGELFF. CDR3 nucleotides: TGTGCCAGCAGCTCGAGCACCGGGGAGCTGTTTTTT.

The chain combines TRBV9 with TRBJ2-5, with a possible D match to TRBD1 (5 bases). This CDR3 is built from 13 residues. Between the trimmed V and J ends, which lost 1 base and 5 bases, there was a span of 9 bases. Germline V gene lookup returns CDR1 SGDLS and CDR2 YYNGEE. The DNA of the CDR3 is TGTGCCAGCAGCGTACAGGGTCGTGAGACCCAGTACTTC. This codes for CASSVQGRETQYF.

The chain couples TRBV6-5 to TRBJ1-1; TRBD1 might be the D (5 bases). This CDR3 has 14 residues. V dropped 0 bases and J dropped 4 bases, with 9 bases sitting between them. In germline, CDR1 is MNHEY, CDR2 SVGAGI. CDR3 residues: CASSYSGEGTEAFF. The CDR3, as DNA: TGTGCCAGCAGTTACTCAGGGGAGGGCACTGAAGCTTTCTTT.

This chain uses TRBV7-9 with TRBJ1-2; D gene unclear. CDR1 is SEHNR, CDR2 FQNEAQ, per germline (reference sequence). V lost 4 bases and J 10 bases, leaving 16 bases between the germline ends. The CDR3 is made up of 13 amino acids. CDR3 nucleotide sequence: TGTGCCAGCAGCTCCCCGTCCCCGGCCCACTACACCTTC. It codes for CASSSPSPAHYTF. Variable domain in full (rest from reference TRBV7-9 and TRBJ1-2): DTGVSQNPRHKITKRGQNVTFRCDPISEHNRLYWYRQTLGQGPEFLTYFQNEAQLEKSRLLSDRFSAERPKGSFSTLEIQRTEQGDSAMYLCASSSPSPAHYTFGSGTRLTVV.

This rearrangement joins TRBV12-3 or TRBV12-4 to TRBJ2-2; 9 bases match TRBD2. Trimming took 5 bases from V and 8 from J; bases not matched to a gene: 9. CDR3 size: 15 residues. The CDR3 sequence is CASSVLAGLSGELFF. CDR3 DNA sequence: TGTGCCAGCAGTGTTCTAGCGGGGCTTTCGGGGGAGCTGTTTTTT.

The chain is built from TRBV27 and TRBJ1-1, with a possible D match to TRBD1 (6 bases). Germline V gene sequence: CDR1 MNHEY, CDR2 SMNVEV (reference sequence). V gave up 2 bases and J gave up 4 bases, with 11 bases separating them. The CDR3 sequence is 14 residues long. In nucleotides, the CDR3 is TGTGCCAGCAGTTTAGGGGGGCTTGTCACTGAAGCTTTCTTT. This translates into CASSLGGLVTEAFF.

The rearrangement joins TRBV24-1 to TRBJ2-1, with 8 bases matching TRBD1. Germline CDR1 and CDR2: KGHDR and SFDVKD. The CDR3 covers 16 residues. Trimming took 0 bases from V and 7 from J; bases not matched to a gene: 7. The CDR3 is CATSDLTTTGGNEQFF. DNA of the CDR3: TGTGCCACCAGTGATTTGACAACTACAGGGGGGAATGAGCAGTTCTTC.

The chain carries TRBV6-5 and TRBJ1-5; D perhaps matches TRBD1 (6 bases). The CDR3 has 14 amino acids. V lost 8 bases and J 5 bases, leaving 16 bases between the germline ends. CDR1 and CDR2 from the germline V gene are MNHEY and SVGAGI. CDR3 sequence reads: CASYDIGGDQPQHF. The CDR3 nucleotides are TGTGCCAGCTACGACATAGGGGGAGATCAGCCCCAGCATTTT.

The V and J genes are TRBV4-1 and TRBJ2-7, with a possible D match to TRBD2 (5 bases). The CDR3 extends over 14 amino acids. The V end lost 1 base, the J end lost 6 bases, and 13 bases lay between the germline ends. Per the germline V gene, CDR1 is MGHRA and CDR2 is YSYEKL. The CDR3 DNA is TGCGCCAGCAGCCAAGCGGGAAGGCAGTTCGAGCAGTACTTC. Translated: CASSQAGRQFEQYF.

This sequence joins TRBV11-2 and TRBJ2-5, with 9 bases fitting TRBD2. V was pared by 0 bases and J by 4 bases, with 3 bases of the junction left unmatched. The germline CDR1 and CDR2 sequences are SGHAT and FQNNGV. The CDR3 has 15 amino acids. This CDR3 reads CASSLEGGRAETQYF. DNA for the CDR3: TGTGCCAGCAGCTTAGAGGGCGGGAGGGCAGAGACCCAGTACTTC. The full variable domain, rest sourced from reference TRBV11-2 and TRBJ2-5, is EAGVAQSPRYKIIEKRQSVAFWCNPISGHATLYWYQQILGQGPKLLIQFQNNGVVDDSQLPKDRFSAERLKGVDSTLKIQPAKLEDSAVYLCASSLEGGRAETQYFGPGTRLLVL.

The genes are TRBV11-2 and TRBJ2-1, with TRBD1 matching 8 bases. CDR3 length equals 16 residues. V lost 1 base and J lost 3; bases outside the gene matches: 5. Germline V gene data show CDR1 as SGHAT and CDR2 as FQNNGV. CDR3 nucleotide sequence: TGTGCCAGCAGCTTAGGTCAGGGGGCTCTCTACAATGAGCAGTTCTTC. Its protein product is CASSLGQGALYNEQFF.

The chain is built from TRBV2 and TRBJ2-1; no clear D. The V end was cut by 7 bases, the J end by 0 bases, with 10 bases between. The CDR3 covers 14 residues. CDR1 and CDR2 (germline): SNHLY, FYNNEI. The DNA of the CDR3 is TGTGCCAGCACCTACCCGGGCTCCTACAATGAGCAGTTCTTC. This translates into CASTYPGSYNEQFF.

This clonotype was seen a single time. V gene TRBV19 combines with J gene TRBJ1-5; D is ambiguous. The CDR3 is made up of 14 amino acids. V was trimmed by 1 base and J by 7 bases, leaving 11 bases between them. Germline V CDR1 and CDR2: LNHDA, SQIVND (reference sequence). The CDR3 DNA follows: TGTGCCAGTAGTATAGCCGTCTCAGGACAGCCCCAGCATTTT. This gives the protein CASSIAVSGQPQHF.

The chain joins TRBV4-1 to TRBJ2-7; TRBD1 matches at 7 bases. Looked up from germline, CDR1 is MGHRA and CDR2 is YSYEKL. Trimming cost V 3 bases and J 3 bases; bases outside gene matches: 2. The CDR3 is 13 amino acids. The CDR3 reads CASSQNRGYEQYF. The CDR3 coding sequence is TGCGCCAGCAGCCAGAACAGGGGCTACGAGCAGTACTTC.

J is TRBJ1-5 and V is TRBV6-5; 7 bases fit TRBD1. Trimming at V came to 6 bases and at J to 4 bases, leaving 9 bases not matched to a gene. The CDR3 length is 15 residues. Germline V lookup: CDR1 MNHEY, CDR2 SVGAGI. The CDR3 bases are TGTGCCAGCAGCCCAACAGGGGAGAGGAATCAGCCCCAGCATTTT. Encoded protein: CASSPTGERNQPQHF.

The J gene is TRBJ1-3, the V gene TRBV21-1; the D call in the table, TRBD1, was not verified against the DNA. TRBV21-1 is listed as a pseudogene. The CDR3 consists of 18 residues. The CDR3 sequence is CASSKAPGIITSGNTIYF. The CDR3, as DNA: TGTGCCAGCAGCAAAGCCCCAGGGATAATCACTAGTGGGAACACCATATATTTT.

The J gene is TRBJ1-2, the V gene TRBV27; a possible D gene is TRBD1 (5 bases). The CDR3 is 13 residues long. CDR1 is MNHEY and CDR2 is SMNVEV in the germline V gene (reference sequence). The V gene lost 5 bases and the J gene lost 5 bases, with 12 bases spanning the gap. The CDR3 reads CASSPGHPYGYTF. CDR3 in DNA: TGTGCCAGCAGTCCTGGACACCCGTATGGCTACACCTTC.

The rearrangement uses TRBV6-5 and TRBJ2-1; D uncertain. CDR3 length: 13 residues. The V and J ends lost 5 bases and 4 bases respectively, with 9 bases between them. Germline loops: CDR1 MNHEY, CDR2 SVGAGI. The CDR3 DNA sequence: TGTGCCAGCAGTCCAGCACCTTACAATGAGCAGTTCTTC. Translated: CASSPAPYNEQFF.

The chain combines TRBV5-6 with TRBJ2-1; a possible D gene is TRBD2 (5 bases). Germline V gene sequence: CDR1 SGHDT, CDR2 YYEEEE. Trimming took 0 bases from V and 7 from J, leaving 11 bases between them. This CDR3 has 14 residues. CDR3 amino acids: CASSLAGRRNEQFF. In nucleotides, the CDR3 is TGTGCCAGCAGCTTGGCGGGCAGGAGGAATGAGCAGTTCTTC.

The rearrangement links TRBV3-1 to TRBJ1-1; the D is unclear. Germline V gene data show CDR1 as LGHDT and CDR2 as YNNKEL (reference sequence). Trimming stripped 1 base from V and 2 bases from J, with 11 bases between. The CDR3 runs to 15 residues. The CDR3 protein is CASSQVFAGNTEAFF. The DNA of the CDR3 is TGTGCCAGCAGCCAAGTATTCGCAGGCAACACTGAAGCTTTCTTT.

This CDR3 reads CASSFPYTGEMGYTF. The CDR3 nucleotides are TGTGCCAGCAGTTTTCCTTACACCGGGGAAATGGGCTACACCTTC. The gene calls are TRBV12-3 or TRBV12-4 and TRBJ1-2; no firm D call. V was clipped by 3 bases and J by 8 bases, with 19 bases between them. This CDR3 comprises 15 residues.

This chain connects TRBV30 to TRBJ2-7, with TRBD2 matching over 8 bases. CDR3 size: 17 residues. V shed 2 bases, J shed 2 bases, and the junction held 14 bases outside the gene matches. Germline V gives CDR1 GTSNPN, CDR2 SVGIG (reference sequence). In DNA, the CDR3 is TGTGCCTGGAGTATGGCTAGCGGGCATAACCGACCCTACGAGCAGTACTTC. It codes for CAWSMASGHNRPYEQYF.

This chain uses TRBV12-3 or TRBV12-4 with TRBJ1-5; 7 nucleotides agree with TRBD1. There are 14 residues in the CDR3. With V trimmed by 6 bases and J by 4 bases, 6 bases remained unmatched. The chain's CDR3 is CASRGGQTNQPQHF. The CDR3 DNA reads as TGTGCCAGCAGGGGGGGACAGACAAATCAGCCCCAGCATTTT.

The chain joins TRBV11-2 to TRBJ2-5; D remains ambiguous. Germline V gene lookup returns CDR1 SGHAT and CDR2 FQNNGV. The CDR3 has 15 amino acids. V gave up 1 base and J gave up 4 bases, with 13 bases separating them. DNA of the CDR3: TGTGCCAGCAGCTTAGTTGGCGGCCTGGGAGAGACCCAGTACTTC. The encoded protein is CASSLVGGLGETQYF.

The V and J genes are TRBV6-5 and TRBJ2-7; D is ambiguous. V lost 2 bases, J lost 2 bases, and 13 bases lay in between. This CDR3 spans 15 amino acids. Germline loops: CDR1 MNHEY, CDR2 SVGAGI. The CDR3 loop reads CASSYGQVPAYEQYF. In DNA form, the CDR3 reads TGTGCCAGCAGTTACGGTCAGGTTCCCGCCTACGAGCAGTACTTC.